This note documents a single T cell receptor (beta chain) sequence. These data originate in a study of blood T cell repertoires in COVID-19. Turning to the study itself: Samples came from the United States, Italy and Spain, spanning acute and convalescent COVID-19.

CDR3 length: 16 residues. J gave up 7 bases and V 4 bases, and 11 bases lay outside the gene matches. Germline CDR1 reads SGHNT; CDR2 reads YYREEE (reference sequence). Patients of the Seattle cohort, enrolled during active infection, were followed longitudinally. Authors' analysis steps: Quantification of nucleated cells was approximated via reference gene primer amplification. Libraries were prepared by immunoSEQ multiplex PCR; TCRdb keeps only in-frame clonotypes and omits some of them. D and trimming were read from the DNA, whereas the V and J calls and clone size are those reported in that table. Among 200,000 to 250,000 clones listed, more than 75% were seen once.

The TCR comes from a woman at least 80 years old with COVID-19, enrolled during active disease. Material: peripheral blood. The genes are TRBV5-4 and TRBJ2-1, with TRBD2 matching over 10 bases. The CDR3 DNA is TGTGCCAGCAGCAGCGGCCTAGCGGGAGCTCGGAATGAGCAGTTCTTC. Encoded protein: CASSSGLAGARNEQFF.